A single TCR beta chain is shown here with its context. Its target is not known. Since a far larger clone is one base different, this is likely a read error. Additional DNA sequences in this sample encode the identical CDR3. Splitting of each subset's genomic DNA was done evenly across several immunoSEQ plates. The protocol was immunoSEQ multiplex PCR, while the TCRdb copy is restricted to in-frame clones and leaves out a portion. The sample records about 320,000 clones, about nine tenths being singletons. The source of the sample is a study of shared clonotypes between healthy human individuals. In CD8 memory, CD45RO+ cells were put together with CCR7-negative CD45RA+ TemRA cells. CDR1 is LGHNA, CDR2 YSLEER, per germline. The CDR3 covers 14 residues. Whole-study results and caveats: The study found about 5% of naive CD4 clonotypes shared across a handful of donors. Unshared clonotypes carried lower generation probabilities than those common to all four donors.

The V call is TRBV4-3, the J call TRBJ2-4; the match to TRBD2 covers 12 bases. Material: memory CD8+ T cells sorted from blood. Regarding subset: CD45RO+ cells pooled with CCR7-negative TemRA cells. The sequence was collected from a man younger than 35 in good health. The CDR3 bases are TGCGCCAGCAGTCAAGAACTAGCGGGAGGTCTTCAGTACTTC. It specifies CASSQELAGGLQYF.